The 5 T cell receptor beta chains listed next were all sequenced from one sample in a study of shared clonotypes between healthy human individuals. Repertoires were generated with immunoSEQ multiplex PCR, while TCRdb's copy carries only in-frame clones and drops some. The sample includes about a million clones, around 77% of them seen just once. Sample: memory CD4+ T cells from PBMCs. Stated subset: CD45RA-negative fraction. Receptor source: a man younger than 35 in good health. Some clones in this sample may be carry-over from other donors' samples.

V is TRBV15 and J is TRBJ2-3; TRBD2 matches at 10 bases. The germline V gene has CDR1 LNHNV and CDR2 YYDKDF (reference sequence). The V and J ends lost 0 bases and 3 bases, in that order; junction bases with no gene match: 9. CDR3 size: 18 residues. CDR3 sequence reads: CATSRDGIAGGLTDTQYF. Here the CDR3 DNA reads TGTGCCACCAGCAGAGATGGGATAGCGGGAGGTCTAACAGATACGCAGTATTTT.

The chain combines TRBV20-1 with TRBJ2-3, with a weak D call TRBD2 (6 bases). Germline loops: CDR1 DFQATT, CDR2 SNEGSKA (reference sequence). This CDR3 is 11 amino acids long. V was pared by 8 bases and J by 6 bases, with 12 bases between. DNA for the CDR3: TGCAGTTCCCCGGGGGAGGATACGCAGTATTTT. This codes for CSSPGEDTQYF.

CDR3 amino acids: CAWRVRGLASYEQYF. CDR3 sequence (DNA): TGTGCCTGGAGAGTCAGGGGACTAGCCTCCTACGAGCAGTACTTC. The V call is TRBV30, the J call TRBJ2-7, with TRBD2 matching 9 bases. V shed 3 bases, J shed 0 bases, and the junction held 6 bases outside the gene matches. Per the germline V gene, CDR1 is GTSNPN and CDR2 is SVGIG (reference sequence). CDR3 length: 15 residues.

The chain recombines TRBV27 with TRBJ1-5, with D possibly matching TRBD1 (6 bases). There are 14 residues in the CDR3. Germline V gene data show CDR1 as MNHEY and CDR2 as SMNVEV (reference sequence). V lost 6 bases, J lost 2 bases, and 11 bases lay in between. The CDR3 protein is CASRDRQGNQPQHF. CDR3 in DNA: TGTGCCAGCAGGGACAGACAAGGCAATCAGCCCCAGCATTTT.

In its sample, this clone was seen many times. The CDR3: CASSPRRQGAGEQYF. The DNA of the CDR3 is TGTGCCAGCAGCCCAAGGAGACAGGGGGCGGGCGAGCAGTACTTC. The chain combines TRBV11-2 with TRBJ2-7, with TRBD1 matching 10 bases. V was clipped by 5 bases and J by 6 bases; unmatched bases: 10. Germline V gene lookup returns CDR1 SGHAT and CDR2 FQNNGV. The CDR3 sequence is 15 residues long.